This is a list of T cell receptor beta chains from one sample in a study of post-analysis software for immune sequencing data. Via MiXCR, TCRdb re-called the PCR reads, giving one row per CDR3 protein. The sample includes about 770,000 distinct CDR3 sequences, roughly 46% seen only once; the top ten take 4.9%. Sequences were obtained from blood. The receptors were sampled from a girl between 5 and 17 years old with multiple sclerosis. The CDR3 runs from the conserved cysteine through the conserved F or W. Fields, in order: V gene, clone size, J gene, D gene, CDR3 protein, CDR3 DNA. D genes are given only for firm matches. Part of the rows lack a size; the others show once, few, many or a class for expanded clones.

TRBV6-1	few	TRBJ2-5	TRBD1	CASSLDRVKETQYF	TGTGCCAGCAGTTTGGACAGGGTAAAAGAGACCCAGTACTTC
TRBV20-1	NA	TRBJ2-1	NA	CSARGRGGRDEQFF	TGCAGTGCGAGGGGCAGGGGGGGGAGGGATGAGCAGTTCTTC
TRBV2	few	TRBJ2-5	NA	CASSFRRIQETQYF	TGTGCCAGCAGCTTCCGGAGGATCCAAGAGACCCAGTACTTC
TRBV9	NA	TRBJ2-4	NA	CASSPSRGIAKNIQYF	TGTGCCAGCAGCCCGAGCAGGGGCATAGCCAAAAACATTCAGTACTTC
TRBV4-2	NA	TRBJ2-1	NA	CASSPLEGANEQFF	TGTGCCAGCAGCCCCTTGGAGGGGGCGAATGAGCAGTTCTTC
TRBV24-1	few	TRBJ2-5	NA	CATSDSGETQYF	TGTGCCACCAGTGATTCGGGAGAGACCCAGTACTTC
TRBV12-3/TRBV12-4	few	TRBJ2-4	NA	CASSDSLDLVAKNIQYF	TGTGCCAGCAGTGACTCATTGGATTTGGTTGCCAAAAACATTCAGTACTTC
TRBV15	few	TRBJ1-4	NA	CATSRDVDTPTNEKLFF	TGTGCCACCAGCAGAGATGTGGACACCCCAACTAATGAAAAACTGTTTTTT
TRBV12-3/TRBV12-4	NA	TRBJ1-6	TRBD1	CASSGQGPLHF	TGTGCCAGCAGCGGACAGGGCCCCCTCCACTTT
TRBV7-7	few	TRBJ2-1	TRBD2	CASSLGTSGANEQFF	TGTGCTAGCAGCTTAGGGACTAGCGGGGCTAATGAGCAGTTCTTC
TRBV10-2	few	TRBJ2-1	TRBD2	CASSFGSGSEWEQFF	TGCGCCAGCAGTTTCGGTAGCGGGAGTGAATGGGAGCAGTTCTTC
TRBV4-2	NA	TRBJ1-1	TRBD1	CASSPRTGGGDTEAFF	TGTGCCAGCAGCCCGAGGACAGGGGGTGGGGACACTGAAGCTTTCTTT
TRBV2	NA	TRBJ2-3	TRBD1	CASREYRGPADTQYF	TGTGCCAGCAGGGAATACAGGGGGCCCGCAGATACGCAGTATTTT
TRBV7-9	NA	TRBJ2-7	NA	CASSLGAGPFPNYEQYF	TGTGCCAGCAGCTTAGGGGCGGGACCTTTTCCAAACTACGAGCAGTACTTC
TRBV10-3	NA	TRBJ2-5	NA	CAIQGREKETQYF	TGTGCCATACAGGGGCGGGAGAAAGAGACCCAGTACTTC
TRBV15	NA	TRBJ2-3	NA	CATSAGSGGTDTQYF	TGTGCCACCAGCGCAGGATCTGGAGGCACAGATACGCAGTATTTT
TRBV29-1	few	TRBJ2-1	TRBD1	CSSRDRTYNEQFF	TGCAGCTCAAGGGACAGGACATACAATGAGCAGTTCTTC
TRBV29-1	few	TRBJ1-1	NA	CSSTTANTEAFF	TGCAGCTCCACGACAGCGAACACTGAAGCTTTCTTT
TRBV12-3/TRBV12-4	few	TRBJ1-1	TRBD1	CASSPGQGRTEAFF	TGTGCCAGCAGTCCGGGACAGGGGAGAACTGAAGCTTTCTTT
TRBV29-1	few	TRBJ2-1	NA	CSVLDIGNEQFF	TGCAGCGTCCTCGACATCGGAAATGAGCAGTTCTTC
TRBV28	few	TRBJ1-5	NA	CASSLSRVGNQPQHF	TGTGCCAGCAGTTTATCGCGGGTGGGCAATCAGCCCCAGCATTTT
TRBV4-1	NA	TRBJ2-7	NA	CASSQDIGEQYF	TGCGCCAGCAGCCAAGATATAGGCGAGCAGTACTTC
TRBV6-5	few	TRBJ2-5	TRBD1	CASRDRGKETQYF	TGTGCCAGCCGGGACAGGGGAAAAGAGACCCAGTACTTC
TRBV4-2	few	TRBJ2-1	NA	CASSQDEGVEANEQFF	TGTGCCAGCAGCCAAGATGAGGGGGTGGAGGCGAATGAGCAGTTCTTC
TRBV4-1	few	TRBJ2-7	TRBD1	CASSIGQDNYEQYF	TGCGCCAGCAGCATAGGACAGGACAACTACGAGCAGTACTTC
TRBV7-6	NA	TRBJ2-5	TRBD2	CASSLGLAGGPKTQYF	TGTGCCAGCAGCCTGGGACTAGCGGGAGGGCCGAAGACCCAGTACTTC
TRBV7-2	NA	TRBJ2-5	TRBD1	CASSGDRAYQETQYF	TGTGCCAGCAGCGGAGACAGGGCGTACCAAGAGACCCAGTACTTC
TRBV7-9	NA	TRBJ2-5	NA	CASSHREGKEQYF	TGTGCCAGCAGCCACCGGGAAGGGAAAGAGCAGTACTTC
TRBV20-1	NA	TRBJ1-5	NA	CSARDLISAGRANQPQHF	TGCAGTGCTAGAGATCTTATTTCGGCGGGCAGGGCGAATCAGCCCCAGCATTTT
TRBV7-9	NA	TRBJ2-7	NA	CASSPQGTSYEQYF	TGTGCCAGCAGCCCCCAGGGAACCTCCTACGAGCAGTACTTC
TRBV20-1	few	TRBJ1-5	NA	CSAIRADNQPQHF	TGCAGTGCTATCAGGGCGGACAATCAGCCCCAGCATTTT
TRBV28	many	TRBJ2-5	NA	CASTPDRKETQYF	TGTGCCAGCACCCCGGACCGGAAAGAGACCCAGTACTTC
TRBV6-1	NA	TRBJ2-7	NA	CASSEAPQGDYEQYF	TGTGCCAGCAGTGAAGCGCCCCAGGGTGACTACGAGCAGTACTTC
TRBV28	NA	TRBJ2-4	NA	CASRYLGGPLHIQYF	TGTGCCAGCAGGTACTTGGGGGGCCCCCTTCACATTCAGTACTTC
TRBV27	NA	TRBJ2-7	NA	CASGAGLTYEQYF	TGTGCCAGCGGGGCCGGGCTGACTTACGAGCAGTACTTC
TRBV4-3	NA	TRBJ2-1	TRBD2	CASSPREWGKREGDEQFF	TGCGCCAGCAGCCCTCGGGAGTGGGGCAAGCGGGAGGGCGATGAGCAGTTCTTC
TRBV20-1	few	TRBJ1-4	TRBD1	CSASGTGVTGEKLFF	TGCAGTGCTTCCGGGACAGGGGTGACGGGCGAAAAACTGTTTTTT
TRBV12-3/TRBV12-4	few	TRBJ2-5	TRBD1	CASSPMTTGLGETQYF	TGTGCCAGCAGTCCTATGACGACAGGGTTGGGAGAGACCCAGTACTTC
TRBV11-2	few	TRBJ2-7	TRBD2	CASSYRRLAESVYEQYF	TGTGCCAGCAGCTACCGTAGACTAGCGGAAAGTGTTTACGAGCAGTACTTC
TRBV7-2	NA	TRBJ2-5	NA	CASRPQTSRQETQYF	TGTGCCAGCAGACCCCAAACTAGCCGGCAGGAGACCCAGTACTTC